The sequence of this T cell receptor (beta chain) was determined in a study of T-cell memory formation after mild COVID-19. V gave up 4 bases and J gave up 1 base, with 13 bases separating them. Germline CDR1 reads SGHDN; CDR2 reads FVKESK. This CDR3 contains 15 residues. MiXCR, applied by TCRdb to the 5' RACE reads, yields one record per CDR3 protein. The repertoire holds approximately 45,000 distinct CDR3 sequences, less than 8% seen once, with roughly 0.79% in the top ten. What was sequenced was PBMCs or a T cell subset sorted from them (not recorded which). This clonotype originated in an adult who had mild COVID-19 (a few samples of this study predate the infection). Cell type and time point are not known. This chain connects TRBV14 to TRBJ1-1, with D unclear. For the CDR3, the DNA is TGTGCCAGCAGCCCCCTGGCAGGCCGGAACACTGAAGCTTTCTTT. Translated, it gives CASSPLAGRNTEAFF.